Below are 10 T cell receptor beta chains sequenced from a single sample in a study of identical twins. MiXCR, run by TCRdb on the 5' RACE reads, gives a single entry per CDR3 protein. The sample shows approximately 620,000 distinct CDR3 sequences, about 9.4% of them seen only once. Another study also made use of these data, one on yellow fever vaccine responses in identical twins.

Sequenced: PBMCs. These receptors were taken from a woman aged 18-29 years in good health.

This chain uses TRBV7-8 with TRBJ2-6; D gene unclear. The CDR3 is 15 residues long. Germline lookup yields CDR1 SGHVS and CDR2 FQNEAQ. V was pared by 3 bases and J by 4 bases, with 10 bases between. CDR3 region: CASSFPYGGANVLTF. CDR3 sequence (DNA): TGTGCCAGCAGCTTCCCTTACGGCGGGGCCAACGTCCTGACTTTC.

At least ten counts were recorded for this clonotype. The chain uses TRBV12-3 or TRBV12-4 and TRBJ1-1; a possible D gene is TRBD1 (6 bases). The CDR3 is 13 residues long. V lost 1 base and J lost 6, with 9 bases in between. In nucleotides, the CDR3 is TGTGCCAGCAGTTTAGTGGGGGCCGCTGAAGCTTTCTTT. Translation: CASSLVGAAEAFF.

This clonotype was observed a handful of times. The chain carries TRBV6-2 or TRBV6-3 and TRBJ2-5, with 10 bases lining up with TRBD2. This CDR3 spans 15 amino acids. Looked up from germline, CDR1 is MNHEY and CDR2 is SVGEGT. With 5 bases clipped from V and 4 bases from J, the junction kept 7 bases outside the gene matches. CDR3 protein: CASSPLRLAGETQYF. Here the CDR3 DNA reads TGTGCCAGCAGTCCCCTTCGACTAGCGGGAGAGACCCAGTACTTC.

The table lists this clonotype with many counts. The rearrangement uses TRBV5-1 and TRBJ2-1; D remains unclear. The CDR3 is made up of 15 amino acids. Germline loops: CDR1 SGHRS, CDR2 YFSETQ. V lost 4 bases and J lost 5, with 16 bases in between. Written as DNA, the CDR3 is TGCGCCAGCAGCGAACGCGAGATTGCGGACAATGAGCAGTTCTTC. Protein sequence: CASSEREIADNEQFF.

The V call is TRBV7-9, the J call TRBJ2-2; TRBD1 agrees at 7 bases. This CDR3 has 17 amino acids. From germline, CDR1 is SEHNR and CDR2 FQNEAQ (reference sequence). With 1 base clipped from V and 4 bases from J, the junction kept 9 bases outside the gene matches. CDR3 DNA sequence: TGTGCCAGCAGCTTAGATAGATCCGCAGGGGGCACCGGGGAGCTGTTTTTT. It encodes CASSLDRSAGGTGELFF.

The table lists this clonotype with a few counts. This rearrangement joins TRBV7-9 to TRBJ2-3; no firm D call. This CDR3 is 13 amino acids long. Trimming pared 2 bases from V and 4 bases from J, leaving 7 bases between. Germline V gives CDR1 SEHNR, CDR2 FQNEAQ (reference sequence). The CDR3 bases are TGTGCCAGCAGCTTAATTTCGGCAGATACGCAGTATTTT. Protein: CASSLISADTQYF. The complete variable domain, with remaining parts taken from reference TRBV7-9 and TRBJ2-3, reads DTGVSQNPRHKITKRGQNVTFRCDPISEHNRLYWYRQTLGQGPEFLTYFQNEAQLEKSRLLSDRFSAERPKGSFSTLEIQRTEQGDSAMYLCASSLISADTQYFGPGTRLTVL.

This clonotype was seen only a few times. The chain recombines TRBV9 with TRBJ2-5; D gene ambiguous. Germline V gene sequence: CDR1 SGDLS, CDR2 YYNGEE. V was clipped by 4 bases and J by 2 bases, with 9 bases between them. This CDR3 has 13 residues. CDR3 region: CASSRSQQETQYF. CDR3 bases: TGTGCCAGCAGCCGGAGCCAGCAAGAGACCCAGTACTTC.

This clonotype was detected many times. The gene calls are TRBV7-9 and TRBJ2-3; D may be TRBD2 (6 bases). V lost 1 base and J lost 1, with 15 bases in between. The CDR3 is 17 amino acids. Germline values: CDR1 SEHNR, CDR2 FQNEAQ (reference sequence). CDR3 DNA: TGTGCCAGCAGCTTAGACTTTCCGGGAGTGGGCACAGATACGCAGTATTTT. It codes for CASSLDFPGVGTDTQYF.

V is TRBV5-1 and J is TRBJ1-1; weak D call: TRBD1 (5 bases). This CDR3 has 16 residues. The germline V gene encodes CDR1 SGHRS and CDR2 YFSETQ. V was trimmed by 0 bases and J by 2 bases, leaving 14 bases between them. DNA of the CDR3: TGCGCCAGCAGCTTGGCCACCATGGGGCCTAACACTGAAGCTTTCTTT. Protein: CASSLATMGPNTEAFF. Variable domain in full (rest from reference TRBV5-1 and TRBJ1-1): KAGVTQTPRYLIKTRGQQVTLSCSPISGHRSVSWYQQTPGQGLQFLFEYFSETQRNKGNFPGRFSGRQFSNSRSEMNVSTLELGDSALYLCASSLATMGPNTEAFFGQGTRLTVV.

This clonotype has a handful of counts. This rearrangement joins TRBV24-1 to TRBJ2-7, with D possibly being TRBD1 or TRBD2 (5 bases each). In germline, CDR1 is KGHDR, CDR2 SFDVKD. Trimming stripped 2 bases from V and 1 base from J, with 8 bases between. This CDR3 is built from 14 residues. CDR3 loop: CATSDSGRSYEQYF. CDR3 DNA: TGTGCCACCAGTGATTCGGGGCGATCCTACGAGCAGTACTTC.